This TCR beta chain was sequenced during a study of T cell changes during pregnancy in multiple sclerosis. CDR1 is SGHRS, CDR2 YFSETQ, per germline. V dropped 2 bases and J dropped 0 bases, with 3 bases sitting between them. This CDR3 is built from 13 residues. This clone was seen once. The protocol was immunoSEQ multiplex PCR, while the TCRdb copy is restricted to in-frame clones and leaves out a portion. Seen here are roughly 63,000 clones, roughly 87% observed once, and the top ten hold approximately 2%. The chain recombines TRBV5-1 with TRBJ2-1; D is uncertain. The clonotype was recovered from a female donor in good health, enrolled as a control in a pregnancy study. This specimen was peripheral blood, taken in the second trimester of pregnancy. In DNA form, the CDR3 reads TGCGCCAGCAGCTTCGGCTCCTACAATGAGCAGTTCTTC. It translates to CASSFGSYNEQFF.